This passage covers 12 T cell receptor beta chains from one sample sequenced in a study of T-cell memory formation after mild COVID-19. TCRdb recomputed calls from the 5' RACE reads with MiXCR, one row per CDR3 protein. The profile covers approximately 180,000 distinct CDR3 sequences, with 16% appearing a single time and just over 2% taken by the ten largest. Input material: PBMCs or a T cell subset sorted from them (not recorded which). These receptors were obtained from an adult woman who had mild COVID-19 (a few samples of this study predate the infection). Cell type and time point are not known.

The V gene is TRBV29-1, the J gene TRBJ2-3, with D possibly being TRBD2 (6 bases). The CDR3 is 14 residues long. Per the germline V gene, CDR1 is SQVTM and CDR2 is ANQGSEA. V was shortened by 5 bases and J by 0 bases, with 12 bases between the two germline ends. CDR3 region: CSVWGLTSTDTQYF. DNA for the CDR3: TGCAGCGTTTGGGGACTCACTAGCACAGATACGCAGTATTTT.

This rearrangement joins TRBV10-3 to TRBJ1-1; no definite D call. The CDR3 is 13 amino acids. Trimming cost V 2 bases and J 1 base, with 5 bases left between them. CDR1 is ENHRY and CDR2 is SYGVKD in the germline V gene. The CDR3 loop reads CAISESPNTEAFF. In DNA form, the CDR3 reads TGTGCCATCAGTGAGAGCCCGAACACTGAAGCTTTCTTT.

The chain employs TRBV4-1 and TRBJ1-4, with D tentatively TRBD1 (5 bases). CDR1 is MGHRA and CDR2 is YSYEKL in the germline V gene. The CDR3 has 18 amino acids. V was pared by 0 bases and J by 12 bases, with 26 bases between. CDR3 nucleotide sequence: TGCGCCAGCAGCCAAGAAAGATCAGGTCTGGAGGGGCTCAGGGAACTGTTTTTT. Amino acids: CASSQERSGLEGLRELFF.

This clonotype was seen a few times. CDR3 amino acids: CASSAGPSRSSYEQYF. CDR3 bases: TGTGCCAGCAGCGCCGGACCTAGCAGAAGCTCCTACGAGCAGTACTTC. This sequence joins TRBV7-2 and TRBJ2-7; D may be TRBD2 (5 bases). Trimming stripped 5 bases from V and 0 bases from J, with 17 bases between. The CDR3 spans 16 residues. Looked up from germline, CDR1 is SGHTA and CDR2 is FQGNSA.

This clonotype occurred a few times. The chain recombines TRBV4-3 with TRBJ2-2; maybe TRBD1 (5 bases). This CDR3 is built from 16 residues. CDR1 is LGHNA, CDR2 YSLEER, per germline. The V end was cut by 0 bases, the J end by 6 bases, with 14 bases between. CDR3 in DNA: TGCGCCAGCAGCCAAGATATAAGGGGCACTTCCGGGGAGCTGTTTTTT. Translating gives CASSQDIRGTSGELFF.

This clonotype was found a few times. This chain joins TRBV20-1 and TRBJ1-2, with TRBD1 identical over 8 bases. Per germline, CDR1 DFQATT and CDR2 SNEGSKA (reference sequence). The J segment lost 7 bases and the V segment lost 6 bases, leaving 13 bases of the junction unmatched. This CDR3 has 14 residues. The DNA for the CDR3 is TGCAGTGCCCCGACAGGGGAAGGGGTGCGTGGCTACACCTTC. This codes for CSAPTGEGVRGYTF.

This clonotype has just a few counts. The chain recombines TRBV5-1 with TRBJ1-1, with D hard to call. Germline assignment: CDR1 SGHRS and CDR2 YFSETQ. Trimming removed 0 bases from V and 4 bases from J, with 13 bases in between. CDR3 length: 15 residues. The CDR3 reads CASSLEAVPVTEAFF. DNA for the CDR3: TGCGCCAGCAGCTTGGAGGCAGTACCCGTCACTGAAGCTTTCTTT.

The rearrangement links TRBV29-1 to TRBJ2-1; D unclear. Trimming pared 0 bases from V and 4 bases from J, leaving 19 bases between. CDR1 is SQVTM and CDR2 is ANQGSEA in the germline V gene. The CDR3 covers 17 residues. The CDR3 spells CSVEDRLTRKVYNEQFF. The CDR3 DNA reads as TGCAGCGTTGAAGATCGCCTAACGAGGAAGGTGTACAATGAGCAGTTCTTC.

This clonotype has a handful of counts. The CDR3 here is CASSSRLAGGPRYF. In DNA, the CDR3 is TGTGCCAGCAGCTCCCGACTAGCGGGAGGGCCGAGATACTTC. The chain carries TRBV7-9 and TRBJ2-7; 14 positions agree with TRBD2. This CDR3 comprises 14 residues. The J segment lost 13 bases and the V segment lost 4 bases, leaving 9 bases of the junction unmatched. CDR1 SEHNR and CDR2 FQNEAQ come from the germline V gene (reference sequence).

As concerns this clonotype: This may be a read error: a much more frequent sequence differs by one nucleotide. The rearrangement uses TRBV11-2 and TRBJ2-5, with unresolved D. Germline V gene lookup returns CDR1 SGHAT and CDR2 FQNNGV. This CDR3 comprises 11 residues. The CDR3 reads CASSLSETKYF. In DNA form, the CDR3 reads TGTGCCAGCAGCTTGTCGGAGACCAAGTACTTC.

This clonotype was counted only a few times. The rearrangement uses TRBV9 and TRBJ2-1, with D perhaps TRBD2 (6 bases). CDR1 SGDLS and CDR2 YYNGEE come from the germline V gene. The CDR3 is made up of 14 amino acids. The V gene lost 4 bases and the J gene lost 7 bases, with 15 bases spanning the gap. CDR3 sequence reads: CASSQRDFLNEQFF. The CDR3, as DNA: TGTGCCAGCAGCCAGAGGGACTTCCTAAATGAGCAGTTCTTC.

This clonotype was seen a single time. V gene TRBV20-1 combines with J gene TRBJ1-1, with 8 bases that match TRBD1. CDR1 is DFQATT and CDR2 is SNEGSKA in the germline V gene (reference sequence). This CDR3 comprises 15 residues. V gave up 1 base and J gave up 2 bases; unmatched junction bases: 6. CDR3 coding DNA: TGCAGTGCTAGAGTTCCCGGGACAGGTAACACTGAAGCTTTCTTT. Residues: CSARVPGTGNTEAFF.